This T cell receptor (beta chain) was captured in a study of control samples from healthy donors and cancer patients. Assay: immunoSEQ multiplex PCR; the TCRdb copy retains only in-frame clones and omits some. The table has 70,000 or so clones, 84% seen once. The CDR3 covers 15 residues. The J segment lost 3 bases and the V segment lost 4 bases, leaving 8 bases of the junction unmatched. Germline lookup yields CDR1 SGHRS and CDR2 YFSETQ. Sequencing was carried out using blood. The TCR was taken from a man between 45 and 60 years old in good health. The chain is built from TRBV5-1 and TRBJ2-7, with 9 bases aligning to TRBD1. The chain's CDR3 is CASSGGTGRNYEQYF. Here the CDR3 DNA reads TGCGCCAGCAGCGGGGGGACAGGGCGAAACTACGAGCAGTACTTC.